Each of the 19 T cell receptor beta chains below was sequenced from the same sample in a study of shared clonotypes between healthy human individuals. Libraries were prepared by immunoSEQ multiplex PCR; TCRdb keeps only in-frame clonotypes and omits some of them. The table lists 2 million to 3 million clones, approximately 92% of them singletons. The sample comprised naive CD4+ T cells sorted from blood. Subset described: CD45RA+ positively selected. These TCRs come from a man between 18 and 29 years old in good health.

The chain uses TRBV21-1 and TRBJ2-7; the tabulated D call, TRBD1, remains unverified against the DNA. TRBV21-1 is a known pseudogene. The CDR3 runs to 18 residues. The CDR3 DNA reads TGTGCCAGCAGCAAAAGAACAAGTTTTGGCAGGGGGCTGTACGAGCAGTACTTC. This translates into CASSKRTSFGRGLYEQYF.

V is TRBV6-5 and J is TRBJ2-1; possible D gene TRBD1, 6 bases. The CDR3 is 15 residues long. Germline assignment: CDR1 MNHEY and CDR2 SVGAGI. The ends were cut back, 6 bases at V and 0 bases at J, with 12 bases in the middle. The CDR3 here is CASRPTGSSYNEQFF. CDR3 bases: TGTGCCAGCAGGCCTACAGGGAGCTCCTACAATGAGCAGTTCTTC.

The chain uses TRBV7-8 and TRBJ1-1; D is unclear. Germline V CDR1 and CDR2: SGHVS, FQNEAQ. The CDR3 consists of 14 residues. The V end lost 5 bases, the J end lost 1 base, and 11 bases lay between the germline ends. CDR3 nucleotide sequence: TGTGCCAGCAGCGCGTACGAGAAGAACACTGAAGCTTTCTTT. The encoded protein is CASSAYEKNTEAFF.

The chain employs TRBV28 and TRBJ2-5, with 11 bases that match TRBD2. Losses at the gene ends were 3 bases for V and 4 bases for J; bases not matched to a gene: 7. The germline V gene has CDR1 MDHEN and CDR2 SYDVKM. This CDR3 region has 16 residues. The CDR3 DNA is TGTGCCAGCAGTTTGACCCTAGCGGGGGGTGGAGAGACCCAGTACTTC. Protein: CASSLTLAGGGETQYF.

The chain recombines TRBV19 with TRBJ1-4; 9 bases line up with TRBD1. CDR1 and CDR2 (germline): LNHDA, SQIVND (reference sequence). Germline trimming cut 10 bases from V and 4 bases from J; bases unmatched to any gene: 13. The CDR3 spans 16 residues. CDR3 coding DNA: TGTGCCACCGGAGTAAGCCGGGACAGGGTTAATGAAAAACTGTTTTTT. Translating it yields CATGVSRDRVNEKLFF.

On this clone: Different DNA sequences within this sample yield the same CDR3. The chain employs TRBV2 and TRBJ2-3; TRBD1 matches 9 bases. The CDR3 covers 14 residues. Germline values: CDR1 SNHLY, CDR2 FYNNEI. J gave up 3 bases and V 6 bases, and 4 bases lay outside the gene matches. CDR3 region: CASSRDRATDTQYF. CDR3 coding DNA: TGTGCCAGCAGCCGGGACAGGGCGACAGATACGCAGTATTTT.

The rearrangement uses TRBV27 and TRBJ2-2; D ambiguous. The CDR3 loop spans 13 amino acids. Deletions cut 5 bases from V and 3 bases from J, with 7 bases between. Germline assignment: CDR1 MNHEY and CDR2 SMNVEV (reference sequence). The chain's CDR3 is CASSPLDTGELFF. The CDR3, as DNA: TGTGCCAGCAGTCCCCTCGACACCGGGGAGCTGTTTTTT.

The V and J genes are TRBV7-9 and TRBJ1-1; D is ambiguous. Germline V lookup: CDR1 SEHNR, CDR2 FQNEAQ (reference sequence). V lost 1 base to trimming and J lost 4 bases, with 7 bases between them. The CDR3 loop spans 13 amino acids. CDR3: CASSLEFSTEAFF. CDR3 in DNA: TGTGCCAGCAGCTTAGAGTTTTCCACTGAAGCTTTCTTT.

V is TRBV7-3 and J is TRBJ2-2; the D is unclear. This CDR3 region has 14 residues. Germline V gene sequence: CDR1 SGHTA, CDR2 FQGTGA. V dropped 2 bases and J dropped 0 bases, with 4 bases sitting between them. The CDR3 nucleotides read TGTGCCAGCAGCTTAGGGTCGAACACCGGGGAGCTGTTTTTT. It translates to CASSLGSNTGELFF.

CDR3 in DNA: TGCGCCAGCAGCAGCACGGGACAGGTGATTGAAGCTTTCTTT. Amino acids: CASSSTGQVIEAFF. The chain carries TRBV5-1 and TRBJ1-1; 8 positions agree with TRBD1. Trimming at V came to 4 bases and at J to 7 bases, leaving 9 bases not matched to a gene. CDR1 SGHRS and CDR2 YFSETQ come from the germline V gene. This CDR3 contains 14 residues.

The rearrangement links TRBV28 to TRBJ1-2; 8 nucleotides match TRBD1. This CDR3 has 14 amino acids. The germline V gene encodes CDR1 MDHEN and CDR2 SYDVKM. The J segment lost 4 bases and the V segment lost 6 bases, leaving 7 bases of the junction unmatched. The CDR3 DNA sequence: TGTGCCAGCAGAATACAGGGGGGTCTCTATGGCTACACCTTC. Encoded protein: CASRIQGGLYGYTF.

The chain links TRBV11-2 to TRBJ1-6; 7 bases are shared with TRBD1. The CDR3 covers 13 residues. V shed 5 bases and J 9 bases; nucleotides not matched to a gene: 4. In germline, CDR1 is SGHAT, CDR2 FQNNGV. The CDR3 DNA reads TGTGCCAGCAGCGCCGGGACAGTTTCACCCCTCCACTTT. It encodes CASSAGTVSPLHF.

The rearrangement joins TRBV18 to TRBJ2-7, with 8 positions matching TRBD1. The CDR3 spans 16 residues. The junction had 8 bases not matched to a gene; V was cut back by 3 bases and J by 1 base. Germline V gives CDR1 KGHSH, CDR2 LQKENI. The CDR3 coding sequence is TGTGCCAGCTCACCTTTGGGACAGGCCGCTTCCTACGAGCAGTACTTC. This translates into CASSPLGQAASYEQYF.

The J gene is TRBJ2-3, the V gene TRBV13; D ambiguous. V dropped 4 bases and J dropped 4 bases, with 15 bases sitting between them. The CDR3 sequence is 15 residues long. CDR1 and CDR2 from the germline V gene are PRHDT and FYEKMQ (reference sequence). This chain's CDR3 is CASSSSYYTPDTQYF. CDR3 bases: TGTGCCAGCAGCTCTTCATACTATACCCCAGATACGCAGTATTTT.

The CDR3 DNA follows: TGTGCCTGGAGTGGGGGACTAGCGTTGCGGAACAATGAGCAGTTCTTC. This encodes CAWSGGLALRNNEQFF. This rearrangement joins TRBV30 to TRBJ2-1; 10 nucleotides match TRBD2. CDR3 size: 16 residues. V shed 1 base and J 5 bases; nucleotides not matched to a gene: 8. Germline CDR1 GTSNPN, CDR2 SVGIG (reference sequence). Full variable domain (outside the CDR3, taken from reference TRBV30 and TRBJ2-1): SQTIHQWPATLVQPVGSPLSLECTVEGTSNPNLYWYRQAAGRGLQLLFYSVGIGQISSEVPQNLSASRPQDRQFILSSKKLLLSDSGFYLCAWSGGLALRNNEQFFGPGTRLTVL.

The genes are TRBV5-1 and TRBJ2-2; D is possibly TRBD1 (6 bases). This CDR3 region has 16 residues. V was clipped by 0 bases and J by 3 bases, with 12 bases between them. CDR1 and CDR2 from the germline V gene are SGHRS and YFSETQ. The CDR3 here is CASSLEAGADTGELFF. The CDR3 DNA follows: TGCGCCAGCAGCTTGGAGGCAGGGGCGGACACCGGGGAGCTGTTTTTT.

The rearrangement links TRBV6-6 to TRBJ2-7, with D perhaps being TRBD1 or TRBD2 (5 bases each). CDR1 and CDR2 (germline): MNHNY, SVGAGI (reference sequence). Trimming pared 5 bases from V and 2 bases from J, leaving 10 bases between. The CDR3 sequence is 13 residues long. The CDR3 sequence: CASSHGTPYEQYF. CDR3 DNA sequence: TGTGCCAGCAGTCACGGGACCCCCTACGAGCAGTACTTC.

This clone was seen just once. The CDR3 sequence is CASHKEGLGGNTIYF. The CDR3 nucleotides are TGTGCCAGCCACAAGGAGGGGCTAGGAGGAAACACCATATATTTT. V usage is TRBV19 and J usage is TRBJ1-3, with D possibly being TRBD1 (5 bases). The CDR3 runs 15 residues. The V end lost 9 bases, the J end lost 4 bases, and 19 bases lay between the germline ends. Germline V CDR1 and CDR2: LNHDA, SQIVND (reference sequence).

This chain uses TRBV6-5 with TRBJ2-7, with D perhaps TRBD1 (5 bases). CDR1 and CDR2 (germline): MNHEY, SVGAGI. CDR3 length equals 13 residues. V gave up 6 bases and J gave up 3 bases, with 12 bases separating them. CDR3 region: CASSRGRDYEQYF. As DNA, the CDR3 is TGTGCCAGCAGCCGAGGCAGGGACTACGAGCAGTACTTC.